A single sample is the source of the 4 T cell receptor beta chains below, sequenced in a study of blood T cell repertoires in COVID-19. Assay: immunoSEQ multiplex PCR; the TCRdb copy retains only in-frame clones and omits some. The table has 400,000 or so clones, around 90% seen once. Sequenced material: PBMCs or T cells enriched from blood (not recorded which). The receptors come from a young man who had recovered from COVID-19.

The chain employs TRBV9 and TRBJ2-5; tentative D call: TRBD1 (6 bases). CDR3 length: 15 residues. Germline loops: CDR1 SGDLS, CDR2 YYNGEE. Trimming cost V 0 bases and J 5 bases, with 14 bases left between them. The CDR3 region has the DNA TGTGCCAGCAGCGTAGCTGGGGGCTTGGGGGAGACCCAGTACTTC. This sequence encodes CASSVAGGLGETQYF.

The CDR3 is CASSLGGEFFAEAFF. DNA for the CDR3: TGTGCCAGCAGTTTAGGTGGGGAGTTTTTCGCTGAAGCTTTCTTT. The chain couples TRBV27 to TRBJ1-1, with D hard to call. Germline V lookup: CDR1 MNHEY, CDR2 SMNVEV (reference sequence). Trimming removed 2 bases at V and 6 bases at J, with 16 bases between. CDR3 length equals 15 residues.

The chain employs TRBV28 and TRBJ2-2; the match to TRBD1 covers 8 bases. Germline-derived CDR1 and CDR2 are MDHEN and SYDVKM. V gave up 3 bases and J gave up 3 bases; unmatched junction bases: 3. The CDR3 runs to 15 residues. In nucleotides, the CDR3 is TGTGCCAGCAGTTTTGACAGGGGAGACACCGGGGAGCTGTTTTTT. Protein sequence: CASSFDRGDTGELFF. Looking up the rest from reference TRBV28 and TRBJ2-2 gives the full variable domain: DVKVTQSSRYLVKRTGEKVFLECVQDMDHENMFWYRQDPGLGLRLIYFSYDVKMKEKGDIPEGYSVSREKKERFSLILESASTNQTSMYLCASSFDRGDTGELFFGEGSRLTVL.

The chain combines TRBV7-6 with TRBJ2-2, with TRBD2 identical over 8 bases. V was clipped by 5 bases and J by 0 bases; unmatched bases: 11. Germline V CDR1 and CDR2: SGHVS, FNYEAQ. The CDR3 extends over 18 amino acids. The chain's CDR3 is CASSRGAAGGTNTGELFF. For the CDR3, the DNA is TGTGCCAGCAGCCGAGGCGCGGCGGGGGGAACGAACACCGGGGAGCTGTTTTTT.